This entry concerns a single T cell receptor (beta chain). Its antigen is not known. The CDR3 loop spans 12 amino acids. CDR1 is MGHDK, CDR2 SYGVNS, per germline. V lost 3 bases and J 9 bases, leaving 11 bases between the germline ends. The data are from a study of shared clonotypes between healthy human individuals. As processed by the authors: Filtering differed for immunoSEQ, which gave only junction sequences without quality scores. The repertoire was sequenced with immunoSEQ multiplex PCR; TCRdb's copy has only in-frame clones and lacks some. V and J calls and clone size are copied from that table; D and trimming were computed from the DNA. The sample consists of 600,000 to 750,000 clones, about three quarters of them appearing once. General study results and limits: Compared with clonotypes that all four donors shared, non-shared clonotypes had lower generation probabilities. Some naive CD4 clonotypes, around 4.9%, turned up in common across several donors.

This sequence was found in a woman aged 25 to 45 in good health. Sequencing input: memory CD4+ T cells sorted from blood. The subset here: CD45RA-negative fraction. The V gene is TRBV25-1, the J gene TRBJ2-5; D gene uncertain. Here the CDR3 reads CASSDSAPAQYF. The CDR3 DNA reads as TGTGCCAGCAGTGACTCGGCGCCAGCCCAGTACTTC.